This T cell receptor beta chain was sequenced during a study of blood T cell repertoires in COVID-19. Background on the study: The United States, Italy and Spain supplied acute and convalescent COVID-19 samples.

V lost 4 bases, J lost 2 bases, and 10 bases stayed unmatched. Germline V CDR1 and CDR2: SGHNT, YYREEE (reference sequence). CDR3 length equals 16 residues. Repertoires were generated with immunoSEQ multiplex PCR, while TCRdb's copy carries only in-frame clones and drops some. The sample includes around 100,000 clones, about nine tenths seen only once; the top ten take around 4.6%. Input material: peripheral blood. The clonotype originates from a man aged 35 to 55 with acute or convalescent COVID-19. The chain couples TRBV5-4 to TRBJ2-5, with TRBD2 matching 8 bases. CDR3 amino acids: CASSRRLAGLQETQYF. CDR3 nucleotides: TGTGCCAGCAGCCGACGGCTAGCGGGCCTACAAGAGACCCAGTACTTC.